The 10 T cell receptor beta chains presented below share a single source sample, sequenced in a study of OX40 agonist ivuxolimab in advanced cancers. Profiled with immunoSEQ multiplex PCR; TCRdb holds only in-frame clones, not every one. The sample includes approximately 40,000 clones, 88% of them seen just once. Here the sequenced sample was CD4+ or CD8+ T cells sorted from blood, taken in a trial of the OX40 agonist ivuxolimab. The receptors shown here come from an adult with an advanced solid tumor such as melanoma, head and neck, liver or kidney cancer.

The chain recombines TRBV11-3 with TRBJ1-1, with D perhaps matching TRBD1 (6 bases). Germline CDR1 and CDR2: SGHNT and YENEEA. There are 13 residues in the CDR3. Trimming left V 5 bases short and J 3 bases short, with 10 bases between. CDR3 nucleotide sequence: TGTGCCAGCAGCCCCACAGGGCACACTGAAGCTTTCTTT. This sequence encodes CASSPTGHTEAFF.

The J gene is TRBJ2-7, the V gene TRBV6-1, with 7 nucleotides matching TRBD2. With 7 bases clipped from V and 6 bases from J, the junction kept 9 bases outside the gene matches. The CDR3 covers 13 residues. The germline CDR1 and CDR2 sequences are MNHNS and SASEGT. CDR3: CASTQGLTGEQYF. CDR3 coding DNA: TGTGCCAGCACCCAGGGACTAACGGGCGAGCAGTACTTC.

The V gene is TRBV2, the J gene TRBJ2-5; no definite D call. This CDR3 is 11 amino acids long. Germline loops: CDR1 SNHLY, CDR2 FYNNEI. With 10 bases removed from V and 4 bases from J, the gap between germline ends came to 10 bases. The CDR3 region has the DNA TGTGCCACCCGCGGTGGAGAGACCCAGTACTTC. It is translated as CATRGGETQYF.

This clone appeared a few times. This CDR3 is also generated by other DNA sequences in the sample. The genes are TRBV19 and TRBJ2-7; TRBD2 matches at 12 bases. The V gene's germline CDR1 is LNHDA and CDR2 SQIVND (reference sequence). Trimming took 5 bases from V and 3 from J; bases not matched to a gene: 2. This CDR3 contains 14 residues. The CDR3: CASSPGLAGYEQYF. The CDR3 nucleotides are TGTGCCAGTAGTCCGGGACTAGCGGGCTACGAGCAGTACTTC.

The J gene is TRBJ2-3, the V gene TRBV7-2, with 9 bases lining up with TRBD1. Germline CDR1 SGHTA, CDR2 FQGNSA. The CDR3 covers 15 residues. V shed 6 bases, J shed 4 bases, and the junction held 8 bases outside the gene matches. The DNA of the CDR3 is TGTGCCAGCAGAGATTACAGGGGGCGGGCAGATACGCAGTATTTT. It codes for CASRDYRGRADTQYF.

This chain joins TRBV28 and TRBJ2-7; D gene ambiguous. V was trimmed by 2 bases and J by 6 bases, leaving 11 bases between them. The CDR3 consists of 13 residues. Germline V gives CDR1 MDHEN, CDR2 SYDVKM. The CDR3 nucleotides are TGTGCCAGCAGTTTACGCTCTCAGAGCGAGCAGTACTTC. This translates into CASSLRSQSEQYF.

J is TRBJ1-1 and V is TRBV6-5; D remains unclear. Trimming left V 7 bases short and J 3 bases short, with 12 bases between. Looked up from germline, CDR1 is MNHEY and CDR2 is SVGAGI. The CDR3 spans 13 residues. The DNA for the CDR3 is TGTGCCAGCACCAACGGCGGCGACACTGAAGCTTTCTTT. Protein product: CASTNGGDTEAFF.

V usage is TRBV10-2 and J usage is TRBJ1-1; D remains unclear. The germline V and J ends were trimmed by 6 bases and 4 bases, with 15 bases remaining between them. This CDR3 region has 14 residues. Per the germline V gene, CDR1 is WSHSY and CDR2 is SAAADI. This CDR3 is CASRFDDGLTEAFF. The CDR3 nucleotides read TGCGCCAGCAGATTCGACGACGGACTCACTGAAGCTTTCTTT.

J is TRBJ1-1 and V is TRBV28, with D unresolved. CDR1 MDHEN and CDR2 SYDVKM come from the germline V gene. CDR3 size: 12 residues. V lost 7 bases and J 8 bases, leaving 14 bases between the germline ends. CDR3 protein: CASTFPSTEAFF. DNA for the CDR3: TGTGCCAGCACCTTCCCTTCCACAGAAGCTTTCTTT.

V gene TRBV27 combines with J gene TRBJ2-7; D is perhaps TRBD1 (5 bases). The V end lost 2 bases, the J end lost 2 bases, and 10 bases lay between the germline ends. Looked up from germline, CDR1 is MNHEY and CDR2 is SMNVEV (reference sequence). CDR3 length equals 14 residues. The CDR3, as DNA: TGTGCCAGCAGTTTAGTCCAGGGCACCTACGAGCAGTACTTC. It translates to CASSLVQGTYEQYF.